The present T cell receptor beta chain was sequenced within a study of T cell responses to AZD1222 COVID-19 vaccine. Whole-study findings and limits: Dominant at 160-218 and 743-854, vaccine-associated CD4 TCRs also spanned spike.

The assay was immunoSEQ multiplex PCR, and TCRdb's table has in-frame clones only and misses some. The sample contains around 130,000 clones, about 89% of which appear only once. The count of this clone is one. The target antigen is unknown. This CDR3 spans 16 amino acids. V was cut by 3 bases and J by 0 bases, with 12 bases left in between. CDR1 and CDR2 from the germline V gene are SNHLY and FYNNEI. The clonotype comes from an adult in good health. Here the sequenced sample was peripheral blood, taken on day 0 of AZD1222 vaccination. This chain joins TRBV2 and TRBJ1-5; the D is unclear. The CDR3: CASSDRHLYSNQPQHF. CDR3 DNA sequence: TGTGCCAGCAGTGATAGGCACTTGTATAGCAATCAGCCCCAGCATTTT.